Listed here are 27 T cell receptor beta chains from one sample, sequenced in a study of blood T cell repertoires in COVID-19. Profiled with immunoSEQ multiplex PCR; TCRdb holds only in-frame clones, not every one. Here the sample spans 180,000 or so clones, 60% to 85% being singletons. Material: peripheral blood. The receptors here all came from a woman in her forties or fifties with active or convalescent COVID-19.

This chain links TRBV7-9 with TRBJ2-1, with unresolved D. Trimming shortened V by 0 bases and J by 3 bases, and 12 bases separated the two germline ends. The length of the CDR3 is 16 residues. Looked up from germline, CDR1 is SEHNR and CDR2 is FQNEAQ (reference sequence). DNA of the CDR3: TGTGCCAGCAGCTTAGCTTCGGGTATAATCTACAATGAGCAGTTCTTC. It is translated as CASSLASGIIYNEQFF.

CDR3 in amino acids: CASSLNGQGLYEQYF. The CDR3 nucleotides are TGTGCCAGTAGCCTAAACGGACAGGGCTTGTACGAGCAGTACTTC. V and J are TRBV19 and TRBJ2-7, with TRBD1 identical over 8 bases. The trim removed 6 bases at V and 4 bases at J, leaving 11 bases unmatched. The germline CDR1 and CDR2 sequences are LNHDA and SQIVND (reference sequence). The CDR3 runs to 15 residues.

This sequence joins TRBV7-2 and TRBJ1-3, with TRBD1 as a possible D gene (5 bases). Deletions cut 1 base from V and 1 base from J, with 8 bases between. The CDR3 spans 15 residues. Germline lookup yields CDR1 SGHTA and CDR2 FQGNSA. CDR3 nucleotides: TGTGCCAGCAGCTTAGTAAGGGGTTCTGGAAACACCATATATTTT. Its protein is CASSLVRGSGNTIYF.

The gene calls are TRBV3-1 (or the pseudogene TRBV3-2) and TRBJ2-3, with 10 nucleotides matching TRBD2. There are 17 residues in the CDR3. Germline loops: CDR1 LGHDT, CDR2 YNNKEL (reference sequence). J was trimmed by 4 bases and V by 3 bases; bases with no gene match: 10. CDR3: CASSQDSGGFPADTQYF. The CDR3 nucleotides read TGTGCCAGCAGCCAGGATAGCGGGGGGTTTCCCGCAGATACGCAGTATTTT.

The rearrangement joins TRBV7-9 to TRBJ1-2, with TRBD1 as a possible D gene (5 bases). CDR3 size: 14 residues. CDR1 is SEHNR, CDR2 FQNEAQ, per germline (reference sequence). V lost 7 bases, J lost 4 bases, and 16 bases lay in between. CDR3 DNA: TGTGCCAGCACCCCTGACCGGGGGACCTATGGCTACACCTTC. This encodes CASTPDRGTYGYTF.

The chain recombines TRBV28 with TRBJ2-1; perhaps TRBD2 as D (5 bases). Deletions cut 5 bases from V and 3 bases from J, with 17 bases between. Germline CDR1 MDHEN, CDR2 SYDVKM. The CDR3 spans 16 residues. The chain's CDR3 is CASSPPGVGYYNEQFF. CDR3 nucleotide sequence: TGTGCCAGCAGTCCCCCCGGGGTGGGTTACTACAATGAGCAGTTCTTC.

About this clone: Other DNA sequences in the same sample also yield this CDR3. The chain links TRBV7-9 to TRBJ2-3; D possibly corresponds to TRBD2 (5 bases). Trimming took 1 base from V and 2 from J, leaving 10 bases between them. This CDR3 comprises 15 residues. Germline V gives CDR1 SEHNR, CDR2 FQNEAQ (reference sequence). The CDR3 region is CASSLGAGFTDTQYF. The CDR3 coding sequence is TGTGCCAGCAGCTTAGGGGCGGGTTTCACAGATACGCAGTATTTT.

Notes on this clone: The same CDR3 is also encoded by other DNA sequences in this sample. The chain links TRBV19 to TRBJ1-1; perhaps TRBD1 as D (5 bases). Trimming removed 4 bases from V and 0 bases from J, with 9 bases in between. The CDR3 consists of 14 residues. Germline V lookup: CDR1 LNHDA, CDR2 SQIVND (reference sequence). CDR3 sequence (DNA): TGTGCCAGTAGTACCCGACAGATGAACACTGAAGCTTTCTTT. Amino acids: CASSTRQMNTEAFF.

The rearrangement uses TRBV18 and TRBJ1-2; D possibly corresponds to TRBD1 (6 bases). The CDR3 is 14 amino acids. With 6 bases removed from V and 2 bases from J, the gap between germline ends came to 13 bases. The germline V gene has CDR1 KGHSH and CDR2 LQKENI. The CDR3 coding sequence is TGTGCCAGCTCCCGGGGGGACACCAACTATGGCTACACCTTC. Translating gives CASSRGDTNYGYTF.

This clone was counted only a few times. The rearrangement uses TRBV7-3 and TRBJ1-2; 9 positions agree with TRBD1. J was trimmed by 4 bases and V by 0 bases; bases with no gene match: 6. The CDR3 loop spans 16 amino acids. The germline gives CDR1 SGHTA, CDR2 FQGTGA. The CDR3 sequence is CASSLTGQGSRYGYTF. The CDR3 nucleotides are TGTGCCAGCAGCTTAACGGGACAGGGATCGCGCTATGGCTACACCTTC.

The CDR3 region has the DNA TGTGCCAGCTCACCAATTAGCGGGAGCCAAGAGACCCAGTACTTC. Its translation: CASSPISGSQETQYF. The V and J genes are TRBV18 and TRBJ2-5, with TRBD2 matching over 9 bases. V dropped 2 bases and J dropped 1; count of bases not matched to a gene: 2. This CDR3 comprises 15 residues. Germline lookup yields CDR1 KGHSH and CDR2 LQKENI.

This chain connects TRBV3-1 (or the pseudogene TRBV3-2) to TRBJ2-5; TRBD2 matches at 8 bases. The CDR3 runs to 15 residues. Germline lookup yields CDR1 LGHDT and CDR2 YNNKEL (reference sequence). V trimming: 4 bases; J trimming: 1 base; junction bases outside the gene matches: 5. The CDR3 DNA sequence: TGTGCCAGCAGCCTCCCTAGCGGGTCCCAAGAGACCCAGTACTTC. It encodes CASSLPSGSQETQYF.

The rearrangement joins TRBV19 to TRBJ1-3, with D possibly being TRBD1 (5 bases). CDR1 is LNHDA, CDR2 SQIVND, per germline (reference sequence). V was clipped by 5 bases and J by 0 bases, with 11 bases between them. The CDR3 length is 15 residues. CDR3 amino acids: CASSFDSSSGNTIYF. The DNA of the CDR3 is TGTGCCAGTAGTTTTGACAGCAGCTCTGGAAACACCATATATTTT.

The V gene is TRBV23-1, the J gene TRBJ1-5; 9 nucleotides agree with TRBD1. TRBV23-1 is an open reading frame whose function is uncertain. The CDR3 contains 16 residues. V shed 4 bases, J shed 5 bases, and the junction held 9 bases outside the gene matches. Here the CDR3 reads CASSRRRTGDDQPQHF. The CDR3 nucleotides are TGCGCCAGCAGTCGACGGAGGACAGGGGATGATCAGCCCCAGCATTTT.

The chain employs TRBV27 and TRBJ2-3, with 12 bases aligning to TRBD2. V was pared by 7 bases and J by 10 bases, with 6 bases of the junction left unmatched. The CDR3 contains 13 residues. CDR1 is MNHEY and CDR2 is SMNVEV in the germline V gene (reference sequence). CDR3 DNA sequence: TGTGCCAGCATCTCGGGACTAGCGGGCGCGCAGTATTTT. This gives the protein CASISGLAGAQYF.

The chain is built from TRBV11-2 and TRBJ2-7, with 8 bases lining up with TRBD1. CDR1 and CDR2 (germline): SGHAT, FQNNGV. The CDR3 totals 15 residues. V shed 3 bases, J shed 3 bases, and the junction held 7 bases outside the gene matches. The CDR3 is CASSLGTGHYYEQYF. The CDR3 nucleotides are TGTGCCAGCAGCTTGGGGACAGGTCACTACTACGAGCAGTACTTC.

This clone was seen once. The CDR3, as DNA: TGTGCCAGCAGCGTCCGCGGGGGCAACACAGATACGCAGTATTTT. This codes for CASSVRGGNTDTQYF. V gene TRBV9 combines with J gene TRBJ2-3, with a weak D call TRBD2 (7 bases). Between the trimmed V and J ends, which lost 2 bases and 2 bases, there was a span of 12 bases. This CDR3 is built from 15 residues. The germline CDR1 and CDR2 sequences are SGDLS and YYNGEE.

This clone was recorded once. The rearrangement links TRBV12-3 or TRBV12-4 to TRBJ2-5; 10 nucleotides line up with TRBD2. This CDR3 region has 13 residues. The trim removed 5 bases at V and 5 bases at J, leaving 2 bases unmatched. CDR3 nucleotides: TGTGCCAGCAGTGGGACTAGCGTCGAGACCCAGTACTTC. This encodes CASSGTSVETQYF.

The V call is TRBV18, the J call TRBJ2-3; the match to TRBD1 covers 7 bases. J was trimmed by 4 bases and V by 1 base; bases with no gene match: 8. The CDR3 consists of 16 residues. Germline V CDR1 and CDR2: KGHSH, LQKENI. The CDR3 DNA reads as TGTGCCAGCTCACCACTAGCAGGGGGACGATCAGATACGCAGTATTTT. Translation: CASSPLAGGRSDTQYF. The full variable domain, rest sourced from reference TRBV18 and TRBJ2-3, is NAGVMQNPRHLVRRRGQEARLRCSPMKGHSHVYWYRQLPEEGLKFMVYLQKENIIDESGMPKERFSAEFPKEGPSILRIQQVVRGDSAAYFCASSPLAGGRSDTQYFGPGTRLTVL.

J is TRBJ2-7 and V is TRBV5-6, with 7 bases matching TRBD1. This CDR3 is 15 amino acids long. Germline V CDR1 and CDR2: SGHDT, YYEEEE. With 2 bases clipped from V and 0 bases from J, the junction kept 5 bases outside the gene matches. In DNA, the CDR3 is TGTGCCAGCAGCTTTCTAGGGGGCACCTCCTACGAGCAGTACTTC. Its protein product is CASSFLGGTSYEQYF.

V and J are TRBV29-1 and TRBJ1-2; 7 bases align to TRBD1. The CDR3 is made up of 15 amino acids. Germline lookup yields CDR1 SQVTM and CDR2 ANQGSEA. The J segment lost 7 bases and the V segment lost 0 bases, leaving 11 bases of the junction unmatched. CDR3 residues: CSVEDPDRALVGYTF. In DNA form, the CDR3 reads TGCAGCGTTGAAGATCCCGACAGGGCCTTGGTTGGCTACACCTTC.

V and J are TRBV19 and TRBJ1-2; D may be TRBD1 (6 bases). Deletions cut 6 bases from V and 5 bases from J, with 13 bases between. Germline V lookup: CDR1 LNHDA, CDR2 SQIVND (reference sequence). CDR3 size: 13 residues. The DNA for the CDR3 is TGTGCCAGTAGGTTTGACAGGAGGTATGGCTACACCTTC. Its translation: CASRFDRRYGYTF.

The rearrangement uses TRBV18 and TRBJ1-2, with D maybe TRBD1 (6 bases). Trimming left V 4 bases short and J 4 bases short, with 16 bases between. The CDR3 extends over 15 amino acids. Germline V gives CDR1 KGHSH, CDR2 LQKENI. The CDR3 DNA sequence: TGTGCCAGCTCACGAGGACAGAGGGGTAGCTATGGCTACACCTTC. This translates into CASSRGQRGSYGYTF. The whole variable domain, remainder taken from reference TRBV18 and TRBJ1-2, is NAGVMQNPRHLVRRRGQEARLRCSPMKGHSHVYWYRQLPEEGLKFMVYLQKENIIDESGMPKERFSAEFPKEGPSILRIQQVVRGDSAAYFCASSRGQRGSYGYTFGSGTRLTVV.

This rearrangement joins TRBV7-3 to TRBJ2-2, with 10 bases that match TRBD2. Germline values: CDR1 SGHTA, CDR2 FQGTGA. This CDR3 region has 17 residues. The ends lost 5 bases at V and 6 bases at J; junction bases unmatched: 12. Here the CDR3 DNA reads TGTGCCAGCAGCCCCCGGCTAGCGGGAGTGTATGCCGGGGAGCTGTTTTTT. The encoded protein is CASSPRLAGVYAGELFF.

The gene calls are TRBV7-8 and TRBJ1-5; a weak D match, TRBD1 (6 bases). V was cut by 2 bases and J by 9 bases, with 14 bases left in between. Germline-derived CDR1 and CDR2 are SGHVS and FQNEAQ. The CDR3 covers 14 residues. This chain's CDR3 is CASSLQGGFRPQHF. As DNA, the CDR3 is TGTGCCAGCAGCTTACAAGGGGGTTTTCGGCCCCAGCATTTT.

This clone has ten or more counts. The V call is TRBV19, the J call TRBJ1-1; a weak D match, TRBD1 (5 bases). V was clipped by 0 bases and J by 0 bases, with 11 bases between them. CDR1 and CDR2 (germline): LNHDA, SQIVND (reference sequence). This CDR3 contains 16 residues. This CDR3 is CASSIDPRALNTEAFF. The CDR3 DNA sequence: TGTGCCAGTAGTATAGACCCCAGGGCCCTGAACACTGAAGCTTTCTTT.

This chain connects TRBV2 to TRBJ2-1; the match to TRBD2 covers 14 bases. The CDR3 loop spans 17 amino acids. The junction had 11 bases not matched to a gene; V was cut back by 5 bases and J by 8 bases. Germline V gives CDR1 SNHLY, CDR2 FYNNEI. The CDR3 sequence is CASSPGGLAGVADEQFF. The CDR3 DNA is TGTGCCAGCAGTCCGGGGGGACTAGCGGGAGTAGCTGATGAGCAGTTCTTC.